One sample yielded the 27 T cell receptor beta chains listed below, sequenced in a study of T cell responses to AZD1222 COVID-19 vaccine. Sequencing was performed with immunoSEQ multiplex PCR; in TCRdb, only in-frame clones are kept and a portion is missing. This sample carries 200,000 to 300,000 clones, approximately 93% of them seen once, and the ten largest clones take roughly 0.51%. This material consisted of peripheral blood, taken on day 0 of AZD1222 vaccination. These receptors came from an adult in good health.

A remark on this clone: The junction shows a germline mismatch at one end, possibly a read error. The chain employs TRBV7-9 and TRBJ1-2; a possible D gene is TRBD1 (5 bases). The CDR3 has 11 residues. The germline V gene encodes CDR1 SEHNR and CDR2 FQNEAQ (reference sequence). Here the CDR3 DNA reads TGTGCCAGCAGCTTAGATTTGGGACTGAGCTTC. Protein sequence: CASSLDLGLSF.

This clone showed up just once. This sequence joins TRBV29-1 and TRBJ2-5, with 7 bases lining up with TRBD2. The CDR3 runs 15 residues. Trimming took 6 bases from V and 4 from J; bases not matched to a gene: 14. CDR1 SQVTM and CDR2 ANQGSEA come from the germline V gene. This CDR3 is CSVTSPRVAGETQYF. DNA for the CDR3: TGCAGCGTGACCAGTCCCCGGGTAGCGGGAGAGACCCAGTACTTC.

This chain connects TRBV15 to TRBJ1-2; tentatively, D is TRBD1 (6 bases). The germline CDR1 and CDR2 sequences are LNHNV and YYDKDF (reference sequence). Trimming removed 1 base from V and 4 bases from J, with 13 bases in between. The length of the CDR3 is 15 residues. In DNA form, the CDR3 reads TGTGCCACCAGCAGAGGACAGGCCAGGGGCTATGGCTACACCTTC. Translation: CATSRGQARGYGYTF.

This clone occurred once. CDR3 protein: CASRPTGTGELFF. CDR3 DNA sequence: TGTGCCAGCAGACCTACAGGGACCGGGGAGCTGTTTTTT. The chain recombines TRBV28 with TRBJ2-2, with D possibly matching TRBD1 (6 bases). Between the trimmed V and J ends, which lost 6 bases and 5 bases, there was a span of 10 bases. This CDR3 has 13 amino acids. From germline, CDR1 is MDHEN and CDR2 SYDVKM. Drawing the rest from reference TRBV28 and TRBJ2-2, the complete variable domain is DVKVTQSSRYLVKRTGEKVFLECVQDMDHENMFWYRQDPGLGLRLIYFSYDVKMKEKGDIPEGYSVSREKKERFSLILESASTNQTSMYLCASRPTGTGELFFGEGSRLTVL.

The chain uses TRBV4-1 and TRBJ2-3; 10 positions match TRBD1. There are 20 residues in the CDR3. The ends lost 3 bases at V and 1 base at J; junction bases unmatched: 16. Germline V gene data show CDR1 as MGHRA and CDR2 as YSYEKL. The CDR3 here is CASSHGWGQGIRFGTDTQYF. Here the CDR3 DNA reads TGCGCCAGCAGCCATGGGTGGGGACAGGGGATTCGGTTTGGCACAGATACGCAGTATTTT.

This chain uses TRBV30 with TRBJ1-5; D remains unclear. The germline gives CDR1 GTSNPN, CDR2 SVGIG (reference sequence). V lost 2 bases and J lost 3, with 11 bases in between. The CDR3 spans 14 residues. The CDR3 nucleotides read TGTGCCTGGAGTCCCTCGGGGTACAATCAGCCCCAGCATTTT. Its translation is CAWSPSGYNQPQHF.

The chain recombines TRBV29-1 with TRBJ1-2; D gene uncertain. The V and J ends lost 5 bases and 2 bases respectively, with 21 bases between them. The germline V gene encodes CDR1 SQVTM and CDR2 ANQGSEA. The CDR3 consists of 16 residues. The CDR3 DNA follows: TGCAGCGTTAGCCCACCTGCCGGGGTGTTAAACTATGGCTACACCTTC. This encodes CSVSPPAGVLNYGYTF.

The table lists this clone with a few counts. The V call is TRBV7-5, the J call TRBJ1-3. TRBV7-5 is recorded as a pseudogene. The length of the CDR3 is 21 residues. The CDR3 is CARSLPGCPPVPRASGNTIYF. The CDR3 nucleotides read TGTGCCAGAAGCTTACCAGGGTGCCCCCCGGTCCCGAGGGCTTCTGGAAACACCATATATTTT.

The rearrangement joins TRBV15 to TRBJ2-7; possible D gene TRBD2, 6 bases. Germline V gives CDR1 LNHNV, CDR2 YYDKDF (reference sequence). V was trimmed by 2 bases and J by 4 bases, leaving 9 bases between them. The CDR3 contains 13 residues. CDR3 sequence: CATSRYGGYEQYF. CDR3 sequence (DNA): TGTGCCACCAGCAGATACGGGGGATACGAGCAGTACTTC.

The V gene is TRBV7-9, the J gene TRBJ1-2; the D gene is possibly TRBD1 (6 bases). The CDR3 has 13 amino acids. Trimming took 5 bases from V and 6 from J, leaving 13 bases between them. Per the germline V gene, CDR1 is SEHNR and CDR2 is FQNEAQ (reference sequence). CDR3 protein: CASSRSDSDGYTF. For the CDR3, the DNA is TGTGCCAGCAGCCGTTCGGACAGTGATGGCTACACCTTC.

The genes are TRBV18 and TRBJ2-2, with 9 bases aligning to TRBD2. Trimming removed 0 bases from V and 4 bases from J; junction bases left unmatched: 3. Germline values: CDR1 KGHSH, CDR2 LQKENI. This CDR3 has 16 residues. The CDR3 loop reads CASSPPALAGTGELFF. For the CDR3, the DNA is TGTGCCAGCTCACCACCAGCACTAGCGGGCACCGGGGAGCTGTTTTTT.

V usage is TRBV28 and J usage is TRBJ2-7, with 9 bases lining up with TRBD2. Trimming cost V 5 bases and J 4 bases; bases outside gene matches: 12. This CDR3 is built from 16 residues. The germline gives CDR1 MDHEN, CDR2 SYDVKM. Here the CDR3 reads CASSMRLAEMGYEQYF. CDR3 DNA sequence: TGTGCCAGCAGTATGAGACTAGCGGAGATGGGTTACGAGCAGTACTTC.

This clone has only one observation. The chain employs TRBV28 and TRBJ2-7; possibly TRBD1 or TRBD2 for D (5 bases each). CDR1 is MDHEN, CDR2 SYDVKM, per germline. Trimming removed 7 bases from V and 2 bases from J, with 15 bases in between. The CDR3 contains 14 residues. The CDR3 region has the DNA TGTGCCAGCAATCCGGGGACCTTTGCCTACGAGCAGTACTTC. Protein product: CASNPGTFAYEQYF. Full variable domain (missing parts from reference TRBV28 and TRBJ2-7): DVKVTQSSRYLVKRTGEKVFLECVQDMDHENMFWYRQDPGLGLRLIYFSYDVKMKEKGDIPEGYSVSREKKERFSLILESASTNQTSMYLCASNPGTFAYEQYFGPGTRLTVT.

The genes are TRBV27 and TRBJ2-3, with TRBD2 identical over 9 bases. Germline V CDR1 and CDR2: MNHEY, SMNVEV (reference sequence). The CDR3 is 16 residues long. Trimming took 4 bases from V and 8 from J; bases not matched to a gene: 13. CDR3 bases: TGTGCCAGCAGTTCGCCTTCTAGCGGGGCCCACAGTACGCAGTATTTT. Translating gives CASSSPSSGAHSTQYF.

This rearrangement joins TRBV12-3 or TRBV12-4 to TRBJ2-3, with TRBD2 as a possible D gene (7 bases). V lost 8 bases and J lost 5, with 14 bases in between. The CDR3 extends over 13 amino acids. CDR3 sequence (DNA): TGTGCCAGCCTGGCGGGGGCGGTAGATACGCAGTATTTT. This codes for CASLAGAVDTQYF.

This sequence joins TRBV11-1 and TRBJ1-1; no reliable D call. This CDR3 region has 13 residues. The V gene's germline CDR1 is SGHAT and CDR2 FQDESV (reference sequence). V lost 7 bases and J lost 0, with 9 bases in between. CDR3 in amino acids: CASTNQVNTEAFF. The CDR3 coding sequence is TGTGCCAGCACCAACCAGGTGAACACTGAAGCTTTCTTT.

This chain connects TRBV19 to TRBJ1-2; weak D call: TRBD1 (6 bases). The germline V gene has CDR1 LNHDA and CDR2 SQIVND (reference sequence). This CDR3 is built from 15 residues. The V end was cut by 4 bases, the J end by 0 bases, with 12 bases between. The CDR3 spells CASSTRGHSNYGYTF. The DNA for the CDR3 is TGTGCCAGTAGTACGAGGGGACACTCTAACTATGGCTACACCTTC.

This chain joins TRBV4-1 and TRBJ1-6; D not resolved. V lost 3 bases to trimming and J lost 0 bases, with 9 bases between them. Germline lookup yields CDR1 MGHRA and CDR2 YSYEKL. The length of the CDR3 is 16 residues. CDR3 region: CASSHSQSSYNSPLHF. CDR3 bases: TGCGCCAGCAGCCACTCTCAGAGCTCCTATAATTCACCCCTCCACTTT.

The chain's CDR3 is CASSSGTARREQYF. As DNA, the CDR3 is TGTGCCAGCAGTTCCGGGACAGCCAGGAGGGAGCAGTACTTC. This sequence joins TRBV28 and TRBJ2-7, with 7 bases lining up with TRBD1. V lost 4 bases and J lost 7; bases outside the gene matches: 10. This CDR3 spans 14 amino acids. Germline assignment: CDR1 MDHEN and CDR2 SYDVKM. The whole variable domain, remainder taken from reference TRBV28 and TRBJ2-7, is DVKVTQSSRYLVKRTGEKVFLECVQDMDHENMFWYRQDPGLGLRLIYFSYDVKMKEKGDIPEGYSVSREKKERFSLILESASTNQTSMYLCASSSGTARREQYFGPGTRLTVT.

The table lists this clone with a count of one. CDR3 DNA sequence: TGTGCCAGCAGTTCTGGGACGGTCCCAGGCGAGCAGTACTTC. It encodes CASSSGTVPGEQYF. The chain couples TRBV28 to TRBJ2-7; D could derive from TRBD1 or TRBD2 (5 bases each). The CDR3 consists of 14 residues. CDR1 MDHEN and CDR2 SYDVKM come from the germline V gene. Trimming stripped 4 bases from V and 6 bases from J, with 16 bases between.

The chain recombines TRBV3-1 (or the pseudogene TRBV3-2) with TRBJ1-2; TRBD1 aligns across 9 bases. Trimming took 3 bases from V and 6 from J; bases not matched to a gene: 8. Germline V lookup: CDR1 LGHDT, CDR2 YNNKEL (reference sequence). This CDR3 comprises 15 residues. CDR3 coding DNA: TGTGCCAGCAGCCAGGGAGGTGGACAGGGGAATGGCTACACCTTC. This encodes CASSQGGGQGNGYTF.

This clone occurred a few times. This sample includes further DNA sequences coding for the same CDR3. This chain connects TRBV4-1 to TRBJ1-1, with D possibly matching TRBD1 (5 bases). V was clipped by 1 base and J by 4 bases, with 13 bases between them. The CDR3 is 15 amino acids. Germline CDR1 is MGHRA and CDR2 is YSYEKL. CDR3 protein: CASSQVTGGGTEAFF. The CDR3 nucleotides read TGCGCCAGCAGCCAAGTAACGGGGGGAGGCACTGAAGCTTTCTTT.

The gene calls are TRBV7-9 and TRBJ1-5; weak D call: TRBD1 (5 bases). The CDR3 has 14 residues. Germline CDR1 is SEHNR and CDR2 is FQNEAQ (reference sequence). Trimming shortened V by 8 bases and J by 6 bases, and 17 bases separated the two germline ends. CDR3 in amino acids: CASSRGGTGQPQHF. The CDR3, as DNA: TGTGCCAGCTCTCGCGGGGGGACCGGTCAGCCCCAGCATTTT.

The J gene is TRBJ2-7, the V gene TRBV14, with 10 bases identical to TRBD1. With 5 bases clipped from V and 4 bases from J, the junction kept 2 bases outside the gene matches. CDR3 length equals 13 residues. Germline V gene data show CDR1 as SGHDN and CDR2 as FVKESK. This CDR3 is CASSWTGGYEQYF. CDR3 nucleotide sequence: TGTGCCAGCAGCTGGACAGGGGGGTACGAGCAGTACTTC.

The chain links TRBV29-1 to TRBJ2-2; possibly TRBD1 for D (5 bases). The germline V and J ends were trimmed by 4 bases and 4 bases, with 10 bases remaining between them. The CDR3 length is 13 residues. From germline, CDR1 is SQVTM and CDR2 ANQGSEA. The CDR3 DNA sequence: TGCAGCGTTGGCAGGGTCGGCACCGGGGAGCTGTTTTTT. It specifies CSVGRVGTGELFF.

This clone came up once. The rearrangement links TRBV7-6 to TRBJ2-7; D is unresolved. V lost 0 bases to trimming and J lost 3 bases, with 12 bases between them. Per the germline V gene, CDR1 is SGHVS and CDR2 is FNYEAQ. The CDR3 contains 15 residues. CDR3 in amino acids: CASSLAPLSHYEQYF. DNA for the CDR3: TGTGCCAGCAGCTTAGCGCCACTCAGTCACTACGAGCAGTACTTC.

This chain connects TRBV5-4 to TRBJ2-5; 12 nucleotides match TRBD1. The CDR3 spans 16 residues. The V segment lost 2 bases and the J segment 5 bases; nucleotides outside the gene matches: 7. Germline CDR1 and CDR2: SGHNT and YYREEE (reference sequence). The CDR3 loop reads CASSFGWDRGQETQYF. The CDR3 DNA follows: TGTGCCAGCAGCTTCGGTTGGGACAGGGGGCAGGAGACCCAGTACTTC.